These 3 T cell receptor beta chains were sequenced from one sample in a study of OX40 agonist ivuxolimab in advanced cancers. Assay: immunoSEQ multiplex PCR; the TCRdb copy retains only in-frame clones and omits some. Among about 45,000 clones listed, 88% were seen once. This specimen consisted of CD4+ or CD8+ T cells sorted from blood, obtained in a trial of the OX40 agonist ivuxolimab. The receptors here all came from an adult with an advanced solid tumor such as melanoma, head and neck, liver or kidney cancer.

The chain has TRBV29-1 and TRBJ2-2; 13 bases match TRBD2. The ends lost 8 bases at V and 7 bases at J; junction bases unmatched: 4. This CDR3 contains 13 residues. Germline V CDR1 and CDR2: SQVTM, ANQGSEA. CDR3 loop: CSIGTSGDGELFF. DNA for the CDR3: TGCAGCATTGGGACTAGCGGGGACGGGGAGCTGTTTTTT.

The V gene is TRBV5-1, the J gene TRBJ2-3; 7 bases map to TRBD2. V dropped 3 bases and J dropped 0; count of bases not matched to a gene: 4. This CDR3 has 15 residues. Germline V CDR1 and CDR2: SGHRS, YFSETQ. This CDR3 reads CASSSNGGSTDTQYF. CDR3 in DNA: TGCGCCAGCAGCTCCAACGGGGGGAGCACAGATACGCAGTATTTT.

In this sample, this clone turned up once. This sequence joins TRBV28 and TRBJ2-3; no clear D. CDR1 is MDHEN, CDR2 SYDVKM, per germline. V lost 7 bases and J lost 2, with 7 bases in between. The CDR3 consists of 12 residues. The CDR3: CASTSFTDTQYF. The CDR3 DNA is TGTGCCAGCACATCCTTCACAGATACGCAGTATTTT.